The rows below give T cell receptor beta chains drawn from one sample of a study of T cells after yellow fever vaccination. TCRdb analysed the 5' RACE reads with MiXCR anew, one entry per CDR3 protein. The sample carries 250,000 to 350,000 distinct CDR3 sequences, roughly 4.3% recorded once. Sequencing was performed on PBMCs, taken 15 days after the yellow fever booster vaccination. These receptors originate from a man between 18 and 29 years old who received the YFV17D yellow fever vaccine. CDR3s include the opening cysteine and the closing phenylalanine or tryptophan. Each record gives: clone size, V gene, D gene, J gene, CDR3 protein, CDR3 DNA. D genes are given only for firm matches. Size values are once, few and many counts, or a class for expanded clones, and some rows have none.

clone_size: few
v_call: TRBV11-2
d_call: TRBD2
j_call: TRBJ2-7
cdr3_aa: CASCDRLAGGPEQYF
cdr3_nt: TGTGCCAGCTGCGACCGACTAGCGGGGGGGCCGGAGCAGTACTTC

clone_size: many
v_call: TRBV4-1
d_call: TRBD1
j_call: TRBJ1-1
cdr3_aa: CASSQPTGEDEAFF
cdr3_nt: TGCGCCAGCAGCCAACCGACAGGGGAGGATGAAGCTTTCTTT

clone_size: -
v_call: TRBV7-2
d_call: -
j_call: TRBJ1-1
cdr3_aa: CASSLENPRNTEAFF
cdr3_nt: TGTGCCAGCAGCTTAGAAAATCCGCGAAACACTGAAGCTTTCTTT

clone_size: -
v_call: TRBV7-9
d_call: -
j_call: TRBJ1-1
cdr3_aa: CASSSLLRTLGTEAFF
cdr3_nt: TGTGCCAGCAGCTCCCTACTCAGAACCTTGGGGACTGAAGCTTTCTTT

clone_size: -
v_call: TRBV20-1
d_call: TRBD2
j_call: TRBJ2-1
cdr3_aa: CSAREVAGGLGEQFF
cdr3_nt: TGCAGTGCTAGAGAAGTAGCGGGGGGGCTGGGTGAGCAGTTCTTC

clone_size: -
v_call: TRBV6-2/TRBV6-3
d_call: TRBD1
j_call: TRBJ2-1
cdr3_aa: CASRFSGQENHEQFF
cdr3_nt: TGTGCCAGCAGGTTCTCTGGACAGGAGAACCATGAGCAGTTCTTC

clone_size: many
v_call: TRBV5-5
d_call: -
j_call: TRBJ1-4
cdr3_aa: CASSRSGEGEKLFF
cdr3_nt: TGTGCCAGCAGCAGATCAGGGGAAGGTGAAAAACTGTTTTTT

clone_size: -
v_call: TRBV4-2
d_call: -
j_call: TRBJ2-6
cdr3_aa: CASGPGLGSGANVLTF
cdr3_nt: TGTGCCAGCGGCCCGGGGTTAGGCTCTGGGGCCAACGTCCTGACTTTC

clone_size: many
v_call: TRBV7-2
d_call: TRBD1
j_call: TRBJ1-5
cdr3_aa: CASSLGTAHQPQHF
cdr3_nt: TGTGCCAGCAGCCTCGGGACAGCACATCAGCCCCAGCATTTT

clone_size: few
v_call: TRBV7-6
d_call: -
j_call: TRBJ1-4
cdr3_aa: CASSSRGGVNEKLFF
cdr3_nt: TGTGCCAGCAGCTCGCGGGGGGGGGTTAATGAAAAACTGTTTTTT

clone_size: many
v_call: TRBV5-1
d_call: -
j_call: TRBJ1-1
cdr3_aa: CASSFGGGRETEAFF
cdr3_nt: TGCGCCAGCAGCTTCGGCGGGGGGCGTGAAACTGAAGCTTTCTTT

clone_size: many
v_call: TRBV4-1
d_call: -
j_call: TRBJ1-5
cdr3_aa: CASSQVGGPQHF
cdr3_nt: TGCGCCAGCAGCCAAGTAGGGGGGCCCCAGCATTTT

clone_size: -
v_call: TRBV12-3/TRBV12-4
d_call: -
j_call: TRBJ2-2
cdr3_aa: CASRQGEAGELFF
cdr3_nt: TGTGCCAGCAGGCAGGGTGAGGCCGGGGAGCTGTTTTTT

clone_size: few
v_call: TRBV7-3
d_call: -
j_call: TRBJ2-3
cdr3_aa: CASSLLGRTDTQYF
cdr3_nt: TGTGCCAGCAGCTTGCTCGGACGCACAGATACGCAGTATTTT

clone_size: many
v_call: TRBV4-3
d_call: -
j_call: TRBJ1-4
cdr3_aa: CASSQDLREEKLFF
cdr3_nt: TGCGCCAGCAGCCAAGATCTAAGGGAAGAAAAACTGTTTTTT

clone_size: few
v_call: TRBV6-5
d_call: -
j_call: TRBJ2-4
cdr3_aa: CASSYYHRALAKNIQYF
cdr3_nt: TGTGCCAGCAGTTACTACCACAGGGCCCTAGCCAAAAACATTCAGTACTTC

clone_size: many
v_call: TRBV15
d_call: -
j_call: TRBJ1-5
cdr3_aa: CATSPHLNQPQHF
cdr3_nt: TGTGCCACCAGCCCGCATTTAAATCAGCCCCAGCATTTT

clone_size: many
v_call: TRBV5-6
d_call: -
j_call: TRBJ1-2
cdr3_aa: CASSLPQPYGYTF
cdr3_nt: TGTGCCAGCAGCTTGCCCCAGCCTTATGGCTACACCTTC

clone_size: -
v_call: TRBV7-8
d_call: -
j_call: TRBJ1-4
cdr3_aa: CASSYGRDEKLFF
cdr3_nt: TGTGCCAGCAGCTATGGACGAGATGAAAAACTGTTTTTT

clone_size: many
v_call: TRBV6-2/TRBV6-3
d_call: TRBD1
j_call: TRBJ2-7
cdr3_aa: CANRPRGQGNEQYF
cdr3_nt: TGTGCCAACCGCCCCCGGGGACAGGGAAACGAGCAGTACTTC

clone_size: few
v_call: TRBV20-1
d_call: -
j_call: TRBJ2-5
cdr3_aa: CSAPAAGRETQYF
cdr3_nt: TGCAGTGCTCCAGCGGCAGGCAGGGAGACCCAGTACTTC

clone_size: few
v_call: TRBV6-5
d_call: -
j_call: TRBJ1-5
cdr3_aa: CASSLSPPANQPQHF
cdr3_nt: TGTGCCAGCAGTCTCAGTCCCCCTGCCAATCAGCCCCAGCATTTT

clone_size: few
v_call: TRBV30
d_call: TRBD2
j_call: TRBJ2-7
cdr3_aa: CAWESGGAGEEQYF
cdr3_nt: TGTGCCTGGGAGAGCGGGGGGGCCGGTGAGGAGCAGTACTTC

clone_size: few
v_call: TRBV4-3
d_call: -
j_call: TRBJ2-1
cdr3_aa: CASSQDLHIRSYNEQFF
cdr3_nt: TGCGCCAGCAGCCAAGATCTTCACATACGTTCCTACAATGAGCAGTTCTTC

clone_size: few
v_call: TRBV7-2
d_call: TRBD2
j_call: TRBJ2-5
cdr3_aa: CASSGLAGVLETQYF
cdr3_nt: TGTGCCAGCAGCGGACTAGCGGGGGTTCTGGAGACCCAGTACTTC

clone_size: many
v_call: TRBV4-2
d_call: -
j_call: TRBJ2-3
cdr3_aa: CASSQEQRGVGTQYF
cdr3_nt: TGTGCCAGCAGCCAAGAGCAGAGAGGGGTCGGTACGCAGTATTTT

clone_size: many
v_call: TRBV7-9
d_call: -
j_call: TRBJ2-1
cdr3_aa: CASSPARQRDEQFF
cdr3_nt: TGTGCCAGCAGCCCAGCCCGACAGAGGGATGAGCAGTTCTTC

clone_size: many
v_call: TRBV20-1
d_call: TRBD2
j_call: TRBJ2-5
cdr3_aa: CSAPPSGGQETQYF
cdr3_nt: TGCAGTGCTCCCCCCAGCGGGGGGCAAGAGACCCAGTACTTC

clone_size: -
v_call: TRBV5-6
d_call: TRBD2
j_call: TRBJ2-7
cdr3_aa: CASSLAPSGGYYEQYF
cdr3_nt: TGTGCCAGCAGCCTGGCCCCTAGCGGGGGGTACTACGAGCAGTACTTC

clone_size: -
v_call: TRBV12-3/TRBV12-4
d_call: TRBD1
j_call: TRBJ2-7
cdr3_aa: CASQDRTTYEQYF
cdr3_nt: TGTGCCAGCCAGGACAGGACGACCTACGAGCAGTACTTC

clone_size: -
v_call: TRBV24-1
d_call: -
j_call: TRBJ1-2
cdr3_aa: CATSDPGSYGYTF
cdr3_nt: TGTGCCACCAGTGATCCCGGATCGTATGGCTACACCTTC

clone_size: few
v_call: TRBV12-3/TRBV12-4
d_call: TRBD2
j_call: TRBJ2-5
cdr3_aa: CASSSLSGRQETQYF
cdr3_nt: TGTGCCAGCAGTTCCCTTAGCGGGAGACAAGAGACCCAGTACTTC

clone_size: once
v_call: TRBV4-3
d_call: -
j_call: TRBJ1-4
cdr3_aa: CASSQDLGARGEKLFF
cdr3_nt: TGCGCCAGCAGCCAAGATCTAGGGGCTCGGGGGGAAAAACTGTTTTTT

clone_size: many
v_call: TRBV4-1
d_call: TRBD2
j_call: TRBJ2-5
cdr3_aa: CASSQDGAGEETQYF
cdr3_nt: TGCGCCAGCAGCCAAGACGGGGCGGGGGAAGAGACCCAGTACTTC

clone_size: many
v_call: TRBV20-1
d_call: -
j_call: TRBJ1-1
cdr3_aa: CSAHSDSEAFF
cdr3_nt: TGCAGTGCCCACTCGGACAGTGAAGCTTTCTTT

clone_size: few
v_call: TRBV20-1
d_call: -
j_call: TRBJ2-5
cdr3_aa: CSARRSGETQYF
cdr3_nt: TGCAGTGCTAGACGTAGCGGAGAGACCCAGTACTTC

clone_size: -
v_call: TRBV2
d_call: -
j_call: TRBJ2-2
cdr3_aa: CASSDYSGTGELFF
cdr3_nt: TGTGCCAGCAGTGACTATTCCGGCACCGGGGAGCTGTTTTTT